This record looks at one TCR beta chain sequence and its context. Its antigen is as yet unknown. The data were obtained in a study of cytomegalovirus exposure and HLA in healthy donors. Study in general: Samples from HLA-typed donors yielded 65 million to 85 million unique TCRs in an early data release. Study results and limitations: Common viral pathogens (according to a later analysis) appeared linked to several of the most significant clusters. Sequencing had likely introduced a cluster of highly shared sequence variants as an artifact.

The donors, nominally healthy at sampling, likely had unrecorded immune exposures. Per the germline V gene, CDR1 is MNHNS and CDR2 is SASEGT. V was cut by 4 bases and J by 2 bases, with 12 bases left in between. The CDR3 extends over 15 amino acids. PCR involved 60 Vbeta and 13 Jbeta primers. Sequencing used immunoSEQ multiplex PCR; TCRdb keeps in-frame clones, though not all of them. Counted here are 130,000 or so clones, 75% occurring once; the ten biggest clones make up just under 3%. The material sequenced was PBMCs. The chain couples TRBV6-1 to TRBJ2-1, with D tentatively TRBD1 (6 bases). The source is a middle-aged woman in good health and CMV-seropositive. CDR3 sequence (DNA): TGTGCCAGCAGTGGGGACACCTCACCCTACAATGAGCAGTTCTTC. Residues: CASSGDTSPYNEQFF.